This T cell receptor beta chain was sequenced during a study of glioma-infiltrating T cells. General study findings and limits: CDR3 overlap between tissue and blood was very small. Tissue-blood divergence was below expectation in non-neoplastic patients, above in gliomas.

Deletions cut 9 bases from V and 8 bases from J, with 17 bases between. The CDR3 is 14 amino acids. CDR1 and CDR2 (germline): SNHLY, FYNNEI. Using RNA template, CDR3s of TCR alpha and beta were amplified with iRepertoire arm-PCR. For one-step reverse transcription and amplification, 100-400 ng of tissue mRNA or PBMC total RNA was used. TCRdb passed the multiplex PCR reads through MiXCR, listing each CDR3 protein once. This table has about 180,000 distinct CDR3 sequences, about 46% appearing once. Remarks on this clonotype: Its target is unknown.

The TCR was taken from a human donor with low-grade glioma or glioblastoma, undergoing nonglioma brain surgery, or in good health (not recorded which). Input material: glioma tissue, nonneoplastic brain tissue, or PBMCs (not recorded which). The chain links TRBV2 to TRBJ1-6; D remains unclear. The chain's CDR3 is CARRRETPDSPLHF. The CDR3 DNA reads TGTGCCAGAAGGCGGGAGACGCCTGATTCACCCCTCCACTTT. Based on the CDR3 plus reference TRBV2 and TRBJ1-6, the full variable domain is EPEVTQTPSHQVTQMGQEVILRCVPISNHLYFYWYRQILGQKVEFLVSFYNNEISEKSEIFDDQFSVERPDGSNFTLKIRSTKLEDSAMYFCARRRETPDSPLHFGNGTRLTVT.